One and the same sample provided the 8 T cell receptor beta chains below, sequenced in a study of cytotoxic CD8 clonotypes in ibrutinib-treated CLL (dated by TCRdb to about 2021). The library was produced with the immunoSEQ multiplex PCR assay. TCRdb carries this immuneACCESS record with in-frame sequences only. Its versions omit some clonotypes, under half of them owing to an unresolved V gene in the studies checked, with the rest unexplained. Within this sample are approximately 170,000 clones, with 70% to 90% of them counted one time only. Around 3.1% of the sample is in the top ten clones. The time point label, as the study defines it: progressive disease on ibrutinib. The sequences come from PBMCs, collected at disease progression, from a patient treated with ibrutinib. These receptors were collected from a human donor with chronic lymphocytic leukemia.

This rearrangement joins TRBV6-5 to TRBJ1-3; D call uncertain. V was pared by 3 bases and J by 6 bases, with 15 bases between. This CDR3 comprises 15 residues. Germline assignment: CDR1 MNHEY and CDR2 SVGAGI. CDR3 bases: TGTGCCAGCAGTTATTCTTGGAACAGCTTAAACACCATATATTTT. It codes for CASSYSWNSLNTIYF.

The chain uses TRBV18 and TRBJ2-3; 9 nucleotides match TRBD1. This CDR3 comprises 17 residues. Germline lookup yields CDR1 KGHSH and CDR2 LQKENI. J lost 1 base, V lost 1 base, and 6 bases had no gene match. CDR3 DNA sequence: TGTGCCAGCTCACCACTGGACAGGACAGGGGGCACAGATACGCAGTATTTT. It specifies CASSPLDRTGGTDTQYF.

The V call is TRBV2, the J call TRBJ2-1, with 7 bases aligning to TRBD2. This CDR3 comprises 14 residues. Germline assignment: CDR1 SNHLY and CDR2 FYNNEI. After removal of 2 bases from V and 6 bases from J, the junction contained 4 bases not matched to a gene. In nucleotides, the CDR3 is TGTGCCAGCAGTGAAAGGCTAGCGGTCAATGAGCAGTTCTTC. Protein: CASSERLAVNEQFF. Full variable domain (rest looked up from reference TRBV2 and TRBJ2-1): EPEVTQTPSHQVTQMGQEVILRCVPISNHLYFYWYRQILGQKVEFLVSFYNNEISEKSEIFDDQFSVERPDGSNFTLKIRSTKLEDSAMYFCASSERLAVNEQFFGPGTRLTVL.

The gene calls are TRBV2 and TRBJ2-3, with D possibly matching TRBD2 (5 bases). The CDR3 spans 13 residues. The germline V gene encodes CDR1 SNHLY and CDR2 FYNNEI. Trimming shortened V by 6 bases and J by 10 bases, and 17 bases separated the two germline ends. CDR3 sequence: CASRGEPGKAQYF. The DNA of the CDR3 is TGTGCCAGCAGGGGCGAGCCGGGGAAGGCGCAGTATTTT. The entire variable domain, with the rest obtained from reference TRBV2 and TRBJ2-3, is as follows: EPEVTQTPSHQVTQMGQEVILRCVPISNHLYFYWYRQILGQKVEFLVSFYNNEISEKSEIFDDQFSVERPDGSNFTLKIRSTKLEDSAMYFCASRGEPGKAQYFGPGTRLTVL.

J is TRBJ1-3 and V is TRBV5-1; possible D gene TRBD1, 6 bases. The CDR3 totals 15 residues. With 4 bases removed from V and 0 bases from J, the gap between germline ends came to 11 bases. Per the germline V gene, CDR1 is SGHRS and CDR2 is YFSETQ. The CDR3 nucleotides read TGCGCCAGCAGCCCGGAGGGGGGCTCTGGAAACACCATATATTTT. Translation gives CASSPEGGSGNTIYF.

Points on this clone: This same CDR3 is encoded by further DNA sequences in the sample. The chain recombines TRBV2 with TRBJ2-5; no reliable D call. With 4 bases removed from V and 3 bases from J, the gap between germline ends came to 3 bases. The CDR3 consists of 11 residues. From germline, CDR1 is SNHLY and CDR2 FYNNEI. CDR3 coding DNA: TGTGCCAGCAGTGGTGAAGAGACCCAGTACTTC. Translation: CASSGEETQYF.

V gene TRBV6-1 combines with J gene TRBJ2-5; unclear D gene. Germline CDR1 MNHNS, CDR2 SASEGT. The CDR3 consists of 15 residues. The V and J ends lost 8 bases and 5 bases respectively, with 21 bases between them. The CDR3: CASEAVGPGGETQYF. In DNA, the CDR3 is TGTGCCAGCGAGGCGGTCGGGCCCGGTGGGGAGACCCAGTACTTC.

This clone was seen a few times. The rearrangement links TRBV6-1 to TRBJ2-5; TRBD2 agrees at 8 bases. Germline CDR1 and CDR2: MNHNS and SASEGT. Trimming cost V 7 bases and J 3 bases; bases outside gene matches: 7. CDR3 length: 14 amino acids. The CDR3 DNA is TGTGCCAGCACCACCCGGGGGGGAGAAGAGACCCAGTACTTC. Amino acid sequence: CASTTRGGEETQYF.